Presented here are 15 T cell receptor beta chains from one specimen sequenced in a study of blood T cell repertoires in COVID-19. Only in-frame clones appear in the TCRdb table, and some are missing; sequencing was by immunoSEQ multiplex PCR. The sample includes around 270,000 clones, around 85% of them seen just once. The source material was peripheral blood. The receptors shown here come from a human donor with COVID-19, enrolled during active disease. The donor label of this sample is uncertain.

This sequence joins TRBV4-1 and TRBJ2-2; 14 bases line up with TRBD2. V lost 2 bases and J lost 0; bases outside the gene matches: 2. CDR1 and CDR2 from the germline V gene are MGHRA and YSYEKL. CDR3 size: 18 residues. The CDR3 spells CASSQRTSGRTNTGELFF. Here the CDR3 DNA reads TGCGCCAGCAGCCAACGGACTAGCGGGAGGACGAACACCGGGGAGCTGTTTTTT.

The V gene is TRBV5-4, the J gene TRBJ2-1; 11 nucleotides line up with TRBD2. V dropped 1 base and J dropped 7; count of bases not matched to a gene: 7. Per the germline V gene, CDR1 is SGHNT and CDR2 is YYREEE (reference sequence). The CDR3 covers 16 residues. CDR3 loop: CASSLPSGRIGNEQFF. CDR3 nucleotide sequence: TGTGCCAGCAGCTTGCCTAGCGGGAGGATAGGAAATGAGCAGTTCTTC.

The chain joins TRBV6-2 or TRBV6-3 to TRBJ2-1; a possible D gene is TRBD2 (5 bases). Germline CDR1 MNHEY, CDR2 SVGEGT. There are 13 residues in the CDR3. The V end was cut by 3 bases, the J end by 3 bases, with 6 bases between. Here the CDR3 reads CASSYAGYNEQFF. The DNA for the CDR3 is TGTGCCAGCAGTTATGCGGGCTACAATGAGCAGTTCTTC.

V is TRBV19 and J is TRBJ1-2; 9 bases line up with TRBD1. The CDR3 has 16 residues. Germline V gives CDR1 LNHDA, CDR2 SQIVND (reference sequence). The junction had 10 bases not matched to a gene; V was cut back by 0 bases and J by 8 bases. CDR3 coding DNA: TGTGCCAGTAGTATAGAAGGGACAGGGATTGAAGGAGGCTACACCTTC. Its protein is CASSIEGTGIEGGYTF.

The chain employs TRBV29-1 and TRBJ2-7; D is possibly TRBD1 (5 bases). This CDR3 has 14 amino acids. From germline, CDR1 is SQVTM and CDR2 ANQGSEA. Trimming took off 3 bases at V and 1 base at J, with 13 bases between the two ends. In nucleotides, the CDR3 is TGCAGCGTTGATTCAGGGCTTGGTTCCTACGAGCAGTACTTC. This sequence encodes CSVDSGLGSYEQYF.

The J gene is TRBJ2-5, the V gene TRBV11-2; 12 nucleotides align to TRBD2. Germline lookup yields CDR1 SGHAT and CDR2 FQNNGV. CDR3 length equals 15 residues. V dropped 5 bases and J dropped 5; count of bases not matched to a gene: 6. DNA of the CDR3: TGTGCCAGCAGCCAGCGGACTAGCGGGACGGAGACCCAGTACTTC. Its translation: CASSQRTSGTETQYF.

The chain employs TRBV6-5 and TRBJ2-7; TRBD1 matches 8 bases. Per germline, CDR1 MNHEY and CDR2 SVGAGI. The CDR3 consists of 16 residues. After removal of 3 bases from V and 9 bases from J, the junction contained 16 bases not matched to a gene. CDR3 DNA: TGTGCCAGCAGTTATCAAGGCCGGACAGGGAACTTCGCGCAGTACTTC. Translated: CASSYQGRTGNFAQYF.

The genes are TRBV7-8 and TRBJ2-7, with TRBD2 identical over 10 bases. Germline V gene sequence: CDR1 SGHVS, CDR2 FQNEAQ. The CDR3 is 15 amino acids. The ends lost 7 bases at V and 3 bases at J; junction bases unmatched: 9. This CDR3 reads CASTLGTSDIYEQYF. In DNA form, the CDR3 reads TGTGCCAGCACCCTCGGGACTAGCGACATCTACGAGCAGTACTTC.

The V gene is TRBV28, the J gene TRBJ2-5, with D possibly matching TRBD2 (5 bases). The CDR3 extends over 16 amino acids. V was trimmed by 2 bases and J by 2 bases, leaving 15 bases between them. Germline assignment: CDR1 MDHEN and CDR2 SYDVKM. For the CDR3, the DNA is TGTGCCAGCAGTTTAGCTCTCGACGGGGTACAAGAGACCCAGTACTTC. The encoded protein is CASSLALDGVQETQYF.

The chain is built from TRBV14 and TRBJ2-7, with 7 bases fitting TRBD1. V was pared by 1 base and J by 2 bases, with 5 bases of the junction left unmatched. CDR3 size: 15 residues. CDR1 is SGHDN, CDR2 FVKESK, per germline. The CDR3 nucleotides are TGTGCCAGCAGCCAAGTGGGACAGAAGGCCTACGAGCAGTACTTC. Its protein product is CASSQVGQKAYEQYF.

This sequence joins TRBV19 and TRBJ1-2, with a weak D call TRBD1 (5 bases). Trimming took 5 bases from V and 7 from J, leaving 14 bases between them. From germline, CDR1 is LNHDA and CDR2 SQIVND (reference sequence). The CDR3 length is 13 residues. The CDR3 spells CASSATVRSGYTF. The CDR3 DNA follows: TGTGCCAGTAGTGCGACAGTACGAAGTGGCTACACCTTC.

This clone was seen a handful of times. The chain links TRBV5-4 to TRBJ2-1, with 10 bases matching TRBD2. The CDR3 spans 16 residues. V was pared by 4 bases and J by 9 bases, with 13 bases of the junction left unmatched. The germline CDR1 and CDR2 sequences are SGHNT and YYREEE (reference sequence). In nucleotides, the CDR3 is TGTGCCAGCAGCCCTTGGACTAGCGGAGGCACAGGTGAGCAGTTCTTC. Translating it yields CASSPWTSGGTGEQFF.

In this sample, this clone turned up once. V and J are TRBV19 and TRBJ1-1; D possibly corresponds to TRBD1 (5 bases). Germline V CDR1 and CDR2: LNHDA, SQIVND (reference sequence). V was clipped by 7 bases and J by 2 bases, with 14 bases between them. The CDR3 has 14 amino acids. The CDR3 DNA follows: TGTGCCAGTACAAGACAGCCCATCAACACTGAAGCTTTCTTT. It yields the protein CASTRQPINTEAFF.

This clone was seen just once. The DNA of the CDR3 is TGTGCCAGCAGCCAGGACCCCCGGACAGGGGACACTGAAGCTTTCTTT. Translating it yields CASSQDPRTGDTEAFF. The gene calls are TRBV7-9 and TRBJ1-1; 9 bases are a match to TRBD1. Germline CDR1 reads SEHNR; CDR2 reads FQNEAQ (reference sequence). The CDR3 consists of 16 residues. V lost 5 bases and J lost 3; bases outside the gene matches: 10. Complete variable domain (other parts from reference TRBV7-9 and TRBJ1-1): DTGVSQNPRHKITKRGQNVTFRCDPISEHNRLYWYRQTLGQGPEFLTYFQNEAQLEKSRLLSDRFSAERPKGSFSTLEIQRTEQGDSAMYLCASSQDPRTGDTEAFFGQGTRLTVV.

This sequence joins TRBV2 and TRBJ2-2; TRBD2 matches at 11 bases. The CDR3 contains 15 residues. The J segment lost 7 bases and the V segment lost 1 base, leaving 2 bases of the junction unmatched. From germline, CDR1 is SNHLY and CDR2 FYNNEI. The CDR3 here is CASSEGGLAVGELFF. CDR3 coding DNA: TGTGCCAGCAGTGAAGGGGGACTAGCGGTCGGGGAGCTGTTTTTT.